One and the same sample provided the 28 T cell receptor beta chains below, sequenced in a study of T cells in Graves' hyperthyroidism and ophthalmopathy. RNA transcripts gave rise to amplified TCR beta CDR3 regions. The TCR CDR3 first-round RT-PCR relied on the HTBI primer set. One entry per CDR3 protein, called by TCRdb with MiXCR from the multiplex PCR reads. The sample shows over 350,000 distinct CDR3 sequences, roughly 14% of them seen only once. The sequenced sample was blood. Receptors originate from a man between 18 and 29 years old with Graves' ophthalmopathy.

This clonotype was detected many times. The rearrangement uses TRBV7-8 and TRBJ2-7, with unresolved D. The V gene's germline CDR1 is SGHVS and CDR2 FQNEAQ. CDR3 length: 14 amino acids. Trimming removed 1 base from V and 6 bases from J, with 13 bases in between. In nucleotides, the CDR3 is TGTGCCAGCAGCTTAGACTGGAAAACGGGCGAGCAGTACTTC. Protein product: CASSLDWKTGEQYF.

This clonotype was found a few times. The chain links TRBV6-4 to TRBJ2-7; D call uncertain. Germline CDR1 reads MRHNA; CDR2 reads SNTAGT. The CDR3 is 16 residues long. Trimming left V 0 bases short and J 3 bases short, with 15 bases between. The CDR3 reads CASSDSRYYCHYEQYF. The DNA of the CDR3 is TGTGCCAGCAGTGACTCCCGGTATTATTGCCACTACGAGCAGTACTTC.

As regards this clonotype: A read error may produce the germline difference seen at one junction end. This chain connects TRBV6-5 to TRBJ2-2; D is undetermined. CDR1 is MNHEY and CDR2 is SVGAGI in the germline V gene. This CDR3 region has 13 residues. The CDR3 bases are TGTGCCAGCAGTTACTCAGACACCCGGGAGCTGTTTTTT. Amino acids: CASSYSDTRELFF.

In regard to this clonotype: A much larger clone differs from this one at a single base, so this may be a read error. The gene calls are TRBV30 and TRBJ2-7, with D possibly being TRBD2 (5 bases). This CDR3 region has 14 residues. CDR1 is GTSNPN, CDR2 SVGIG, per germline (reference sequence). V was trimmed by 8 bases and J by 0 bases, leaving 17 bases between them. Written as DNA, the CDR3 is TGTGCCGGCCTAAGGAGCGGATTCTCCTACGAGCAGTACTTC. This encodes CAGLRSGFSYEQYF. The full variable domain, rest sourced from reference TRBV30 and TRBJ2-7, is SQTIHQWPATLVQPVGSPLSLECTVEGTSNPNLYWYRQAAGRGLQLLFYSVGIGQISSEVPQNLSASRPQDRQFILSSKKLLLSDSGFYLCAGLRSGFSYEQYFGPGTRLTVT.

There are many counts of this clonotype. The chain carries TRBV18 and TRBJ1-2; unclear D gene. Germline CDR1 KGHSH, CDR2 LQKENI. The CDR3 contains 16 residues. Trimming took 2 bases from V and 1 from J, leaving 14 bases between them. CDR3 in amino acids: CASSPVSDGNNYGYTF. The DNA of the CDR3 is TGTGCCAGCTCACCAGTCAGTGACGGCAATAACTATGGCTACACCTTC.

This clonotype was seen a few times. The chain is built from TRBV6-9 and TRBJ1-6; D uncertain. The germline V gene has CDR1 MNHGY and CDR2 SVAAGI. The CDR3 spans 13 residues. The V and J ends lost 3 bases and 8 bases respectively, with 8 bases between them. CDR3 nucleotides: TGTGCCAGCAGTTACGGGAGGGATTCACCCCTCCACTTT. Protein sequence: CASSYGRDSPLHF.

This clonotype came up many times. The rearrangement links TRBV7-2 to TRBJ1-2, with D unclear. V gave up 2 bases and J gave up 4 bases, with 14 bases separating them. Per germline, CDR1 SGHTA and CDR2 FQGNSA. The CDR3 totals 15 residues. CDR3 nucleotides: TGTGCCAGCAGCTTAAATGTTGGCCTTAGCTATGGCTACACCTTC. Translated: CASSLNVGLSYGYTF.

J is TRBJ1-5 and V is TRBV27, with no clear D. The CDR3 loop spans 16 amino acids. The germline gives CDR1 MNHEY, CDR2 SMNVEV (reference sequence). The V and J ends lost 2 bases and 6 bases respectively, with 17 bases between them. The CDR3 coding sequence is TGTGCCAGCAGTTTAAGTGGCCAGAGGGTGAGTCAGCCCCAGCATTTT. It yields the protein CASSLSGQRVSQPQHF.

This clonotype was detected ten times or more. The rearrangement joins TRBV28 to TRBJ2-7, with no clear D. V gave up 6 bases and J gave up 3 bases, with 6 bases separating them. The CDR3 has 11 amino acids. Germline CDR1 MDHEN, CDR2 SYDVKM. Here the CDR3 reads CASRGYYEQYF. In nucleotides, the CDR3 is TGTGCCAGCAGGGGATACTACGAGCAGTACTTC.

This clonotype was recorded many times. The V and J genes are TRBV5-1 and TRBJ2-1; 9 positions match TRBD1. Germline V gene data show CDR1 as SGHRS and CDR2 as YFSETQ. The CDR3 spans 16 residues. Trimming took 1 base from V and 8 from J; bases not matched to a gene: 10. The CDR3 DNA sequence: TGCGCCAGCAGCTTGCTGCCGGGACAGGGTTTCGATGAGCAGTTCTTC. It translates to CASSLLPGQGFDEQFF.

J is TRBJ2-7 and V is TRBV6-2 or TRBV6-3; 10 bases match TRBD1. The CDR3 has 16 amino acids. Germline trimming cut 4 bases from V and 2 bases from J; bases unmatched to any gene: 8. Germline V gene lookup returns CDR1 MNHEY and CDR2 SVGEGT. CDR3: CASSSIGQGVPYEQYF. In DNA, the CDR3 is TGTGCCAGCAGTTCTATAGGACAGGGGGTACCCTACGAGCAGTACTTC.

In this sample, this clonotype turned up a few times. The chain has TRBV6-5 and TRBJ1-6; D is unclear. This CDR3 comprises 15 residues. Per germline, CDR1 MNHEY and CDR2 SVGAGI. Trimming cost V 3 bases and J 6 bases, with 12 bases left between them. This CDR3 is CASSYYAGGNSPLHF. CDR3 nucleotides: TGTGCCAGCAGTTATTACGCAGGAGGTAATTCACCCCTCCACTTT.

This clonotype was counted many times. The chain links TRBV7-2 to TRBJ2-7, with D unresolved. The germline CDR1 and CDR2 sequences are SGHTA and FQGNSA. With 1 base removed from V and 1 base from J, the gap between germline ends came to 8 bases. The CDR3 is 14 amino acids. As DNA, the CDR3 is TGTGCCAGCAGCTTAGTCCCCGCGTCCTACGAGCAGTACTTC. Translation: CASSLVPASYEQYF. Complete variable domain (other parts from reference TRBV7-2 and TRBJ2-7): GAGVSQSPSNKVTEKGKDVELRCDPISGHTALYWYRQSLGQGLEFLIYFQGNSAPDKSGLPSDRFSAERTGGSVSTLTIQRTQQEDSAVYLCASSLVPASYEQYFGPGTRLTVT.

At least ten counts were recorded for this clonotype. The chain uses TRBV18 and TRBJ2-5; D remains ambiguous. The V gene lost 2 bases and the J gene lost 5 bases, with 9 bases spanning the gap. CDR1 is KGHSH and CDR2 is LQKENI in the germline V gene. The CDR3 covers 13 residues. CDR3: CASSPWAVETQYF. The CDR3 bases are TGTGCCAGCTCACCATGGGCGGTGGAGACCCAGTACTTC.

As for this clonotype: A read error may be the cause here, since a much bigger clone is one base away. This chain joins TRBV24-1 and TRBJ2-7; D unclear. The V gene's germline CDR1 is KGHDR and CDR2 SFDVKD. This CDR3 comprises 11 residues. CDR3 residues: CATREGYEQYF. CDR3 nucleotides: TGTGCCACCCGTGAAGGCTACGAGCAGTACTTC.

This clonotype has a count of ten or more. Relative to the germline gene, one junction end is altered; a read error may explain this. V usage is TRBV7-8 and J usage is TRBJ1-2; D possibly corresponds to TRBD1 (5 bases). The CDR3 extends over 12 amino acids. CDR1 is SGHVS and CDR2 is FQNEAQ in the germline V gene. For the CDR3, the DNA is TGTGCCAGCAGCTTAGATATCGGACACCCCGCCTTC. The encoded protein is CASSLDIGHPAF. The complete variable domain, with remaining parts taken from reference TRBV7-8 and TRBJ1-2, reads GAGVSQSPRYKVAKRGQDVALRCDPISGHVSLFWYQQALGQGPEFLTYFQNEAQLDKSGLPSDRFFAERPEGSVSTLKIQRTQQEDSAVYLCASSLDIGHPAFGSGTRLTVV.

The V and J genes are TRBV6-2 or TRBV6-3 and TRBJ2-3; the D gene is possibly TRBD2 (6 bases). Germline values: CDR1 MNHEY, CDR2 SVGEGT. The CDR3 has 16 amino acids. V lost 6 bases, J lost 2 bases, and 18 bases lay in between. CDR3 loop: CASSPNPGLLTDTQYF. CDR3 DNA sequence: TGTGCCAGCAGCCCTAACCCGGGACTCCTCACAGATACGCAGTATTTT.

This clonotype was observed many times. CDR3 amino acids: CASSLLGLTPGELFF. The CDR3 nucleotides are TGTGCCAGCAGTCTCTTGGGACTAACTCCCGGGGAGCTGTTTTTT. This chain uses TRBV27 with TRBJ2-2; 7 bases match TRBD2. CDR3 size: 15 residues. Germline V gene sequence: CDR1 MNHEY, CDR2 SMNVEV (reference sequence). V lost 5 bases, J lost 6 bases, and 9 bases stayed unmatched.

This clonotype has at least ten counts. In nucleotides, the CDR3 is TGCGCCAGCAGTGAGTCTGCGGGAAGTGAGCAGTTCTTC. This translates into CASSESAGSEQFF. The chain uses TRBV10-2 and TRBJ2-1; a weak D match, TRBD2 (6 bases). This CDR3 is 13 amino acids long. Per germline, CDR1 WSHSY and CDR2 SAAADI. V shed 0 bases and J shed 9 bases, with 9 bases lying between them.

This clonotype was observed at least ten times. The gene calls are TRBV20-1 and TRBJ1-1; 7 positions match TRBD1. Per germline, CDR1 DFQATT and CDR2 SNEGSKA (reference sequence). V lost 5 bases and J lost 5; bases outside the gene matches: 2. The CDR3 consists of 11 residues. As DNA, the CDR3 is TGCAGTGCTGGGGACAGTACTGAAGCTTTCTTT. Translation gives CSAGDSTEAFF.

This clonotype was seen repeatedly, ten times or more. Here the CDR3 reads CASSQEGLGATEAFF. The CDR3, as DNA: TGTGCCAGCAGCCAAGAAGGTTTGGGGGCCACTGAAGCTTTCTTT. The chain combines TRBV4-2 with TRBJ1-1; the D gene is possibly TRBD1 (6 bases). The V end lost 0 bases, the J end lost 4 bases, and 12 bases lay between the germline ends. From germline, CDR1 is LGHNA and CDR2 YNFKEQ. CDR3 length: 15 residues.

Points on this clonotype: One junction end disagrees with the germline gene, perhaps due to a read error. This chain joins TRBV5-1 and TRBJ1-4, with a weak D call TRBD1 (5 bases). This CDR3 comprises 14 residues. Germline V gene sequence: CDR1 SGHRS, CDR2 YFSETQ. CDR3 coding DNA: TGTGCCAGCAGCCTTAGGGGCTGGGAGGAAAAACTGTTTTTT. Its translation: CASSLRGWEEKLFF.

In its sample, this clonotype was seen many times. The chain uses TRBV7-9 and TRBJ1-6; perhaps TRBD1 as D (6 bases). Trimming took 5 bases from V and 7 from J, leaving 12 bases between them. The CDR3 extends over 14 amino acids. CDR1 and CDR2 from the germline V gene are SEHNR and FQNEAQ (reference sequence). In DNA form, the CDR3 reads TGTGCCAGCAGCCCGGACAGCTTCAATTCACCCCTCCACTTT. Amino acids: CASSPDSFNSPLHF.

This clonotype showed up many times. This rearrangement joins TRBV6-5 to TRBJ2-7; D call uncertain. Germline V gene sequence: CDR1 MNHEY, CDR2 SVGAGI. Between the trimmed V and J ends, which lost 0 bases and 3 bases, there was a span of 6 bases. The CDR3 is 13 residues long. The CDR3 DNA reads as TGTGCCAGCAGTTACTCGTGGCTCTACGAGCAGTACTTC. Translating it yields CASSYSWLYEQYF.

Remarks on this clonotype: This sequence may be a read error, since a much larger clone differs from it by one base. J is TRBJ2-3 and V is TRBV13; 12 nucleotides line up with TRBD2. The germline gives CDR1 PRHDT, CDR2 FYEKMQ (reference sequence). The length of the CDR3 is 15 residues. V was pared by 4 bases and J by 6 bases, with 5 bases of the junction left unmatched. Here the CDR3 DNA reads TGTGCCAGCAGCTCAAGACTAGCGGGAGTGGATACGCAGTATTTT. Residues: CASSSRLAGVDTQYF.

This clonotype was seen at least ten times. The gene calls are TRBV11-3 and TRBJ1-2, with unresolved D. Germline V CDR1 and CDR2: SGHNT, YENEEA. Trimming stripped 6 bases from V and 4 bases from J, with 12 bases between. This CDR3 has 13 amino acids. CDR3 loop: CASSSDTAYGYTF. CDR3 sequence (DNA): TGTGCCAGCAGTTCCGACACCGCCTATGGCTACACCTTC.

The V call is TRBV5-1, the J call TRBJ1-6; 12 bases agree with TRBD1. The CDR3 runs to 15 residues. Per the germline V gene, CDR1 is SGHRS and CDR2 is YFSETQ. V lost 5 bases and J lost 11; bases outside the gene matches: 8. DNA for the CDR3: TGCGCCAGCAGGGGGACAGGGGGCGAAGTGGCACCCCTCCACTTT. Translating it yields CASRGTGGEVAPLHF. Complete variable domain (other parts from reference TRBV5-1 and TRBJ1-6): KAGVTQTPRYLIKTRGQQVTLSCSPISGHRSVSWYQQTPGQGLQFLFEYFSETQRNKGNFPGRFSGRQFSNSRSEMNVSTLELGDSALYLCASRGTGGEVAPLHFGNGTRLTVT.

This clonotype was detected many times. The chain couples TRBV2 to TRBJ1-5, with D tentatively TRBD1 (5 bases). Germline V gene lookup returns CDR1 SNHLY and CDR2 FYNNEI. The CDR3 has 15 residues. Trimming cost V 7 bases and J 0 bases, with 13 bases left between them. This CDR3 is CASTPGQNSNQPQHF. The CDR3 nucleotides read TGTGCCAGCACCCCCGGACAAAATAGCAATCAGCCCCAGCATTTT.